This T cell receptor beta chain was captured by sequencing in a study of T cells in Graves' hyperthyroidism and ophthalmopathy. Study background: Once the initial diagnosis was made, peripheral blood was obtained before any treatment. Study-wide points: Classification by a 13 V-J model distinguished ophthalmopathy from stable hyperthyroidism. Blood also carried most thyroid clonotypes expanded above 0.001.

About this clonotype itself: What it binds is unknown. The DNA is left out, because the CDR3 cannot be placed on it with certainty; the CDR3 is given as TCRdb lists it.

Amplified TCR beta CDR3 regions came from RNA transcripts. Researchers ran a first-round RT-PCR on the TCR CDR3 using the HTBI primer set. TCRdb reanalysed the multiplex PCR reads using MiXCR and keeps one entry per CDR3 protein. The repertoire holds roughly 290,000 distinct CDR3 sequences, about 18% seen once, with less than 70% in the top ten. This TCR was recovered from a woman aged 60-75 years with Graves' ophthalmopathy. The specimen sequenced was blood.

CDR3 amino acids: CASSFYICSAKPGQHRTEAFF. This chain connects TRBV5-1 to TRBJ1-1; the listed D gene, TRBD1, was not tested against the DNA. The length of the CDR3 is 21 amino acids, counting both ends. In germline, CDR1 is SGHRS, CDR2 YFSETQ.